This record covers a single T cell receptor (beta chain). Its antigen has not been determined. The sample comes from a study of CXCR3-negative and CXCR3-positive naive CD8 T cells (dated by TCRdb to between 2019 and 2020). For the wider study: In total, about 150 million TRB reads were obtained, which works out to roughly 1.5 +/- 0.3 million reads per library. Data from about 10 donors, pooled across two independent experiments, went into the diversity and physicochemical repertoire analyses. Naive subsets from several donors and memory cells from 3 donors were included in the TRBV-TRBJ cluster analysis. What the research found in general, with its limitations: Because surface CD5, which has been linked to self-reactivity in mice, was comparable between naive subsets, TCR interaction strength was also inferred from TRB CDR3 physicochemical properties. Repertoire diversity was comparably high in both naive subsets but much lower in memory CD8+ T cells. CXCR3 expression partially decreased after cryopreservation, so most assays used freshly isolated PBMCs. Compared with CXCR3-negative naive cells, CXCR3-positive naive cells had TRB CDR3s with higher hydrophobicity (lower Kidera factor 4), lower energy, and higher strength and volume indices. TRBV-TRBJ usage was similar between naive CXCR3-negative and CXCR3-positive cells from the same donor, while memory cells showed distinct patterns.

The run used a NextSeq 550. The Human TCR Profiling Kit (MiLaboratory) was used to make UMI-labeled 5' RACE TRB cDNA libraries. cDNA synthesis used the entire amount of extracted RNA, and PCR amplification then used the entire amount of cDNA produced. Libraries were prepared in parallel with an identical number of PCR cycles. Under the source paper's analysis protocol: About 50,000 +/- 10,000 unique UMI-labeled TRB cDNA molecules per library were extracted with MIGEC and MiXCR, with at least two reads per UMI required. On average, each library contained approximately 40,000 +/- 10,000 functional in-frame TRB CDR3 nucleotide clonotypes without stop codons. After each sample was downsampled to 5000 UMI-labeled TRB molecules, VDJtools was used to calculate diversity metrics such as normalized Shannon-Wiener and Chao1. Clonotype-size-weighted physicochemical properties of the central five CDR3 residues (interaction energy, strength, volume and Kidera factor 4) were computed in VDJtools. The reads underwent TCRdb reprocessing, giving one record for each CDR3 protein sequence and no DNA. In this record, the V and J calls reflect TCRdb's handling and not the investigators' own analysis. The sample's table covers about 41,000 distinct CDR3 sequences. Around 1.9% of the sample rests with the top ten.

From the cysteine through the phenylalanine, the CDR3 covers 15 amino acids. No DNA is recorded. The germline V gene provides CDR1 LGHNA and CDR2 YSLEER. For every CD8+ T cell subset, a few hundred thousand cells were flow-sorted straight into RLT lysis buffer, and each subset was sorted in triplicate. To keep memory contaminants out, a stringent definition of naive CD8+ T cells was applied: CD45RO-CCR7+CD27+CD95-. Using standard density gradient centrifugation, peripheral blood mononuclear cells were isolated from buffy coats. A FACSAria III was used to flow-sort naive CD8+ T cells into CXCR3-negative and CXCR3-positive populations. An RNeasy Mini Kit was used to extract total RNA from the sorted cells.

The sample taken for sequencing was naive CXCR3- CD8+ T cells from blood. The intended sense of this specimen's cell subset or site label: CD45RO-CCR7+CD27+CD95- naive CD8+ T cells lacking CXCR3 (TNR3-). The receptor's source is a human donor in good health. Some clones in this sample may be carry-over from other donors' samples. The V and J segments used are TRBV4-3 and TRBJ2-7. The CDR3 protein: CASSQTWGRSYEQYF.